This record concerns one T cell receptor (beta chain) sequence. This record belongs to a study of blood T cell repertoires in COVID-19. Overall study: T cells, B-cell-depleted T cells, or PBMCs supplied cDNA or gDNA.

In the study's own analysis: Amplification of reference gene primers provided the estimated nucleated cell counts. Clones were sequenced by immunoSEQ multiplex PCR, and TCRdb holds only the in-frame ones, with some missing. That table is the source of V, J and clone size, and D and trimming were worked out from the DNA. Here the sample spans approximately 400,000 clones, more than 75% being singletons. This CDR3 has 14 amino acids. Germline values: CDR1 SNHLY, CDR2 FYNNEI. V lost 8 bases and J lost 5; bases outside the gene matches: 9. This rearrangement joins TRBV2 to TRBJ2-3, with 8 bases lining up with TRBD1. The sequenced sample consisted of PBMCs or T cells enriched from blood (not recorded which). The TCR originated in a woman in her late teens or twenties who had recovered from COVID-19. The CDR3 reads CASAIQGVGDTQYF. In nucleotides, the CDR3 is TGTGCCAGCGCGATACAGGGGGTGGGAGATACGCAGTATTTT.